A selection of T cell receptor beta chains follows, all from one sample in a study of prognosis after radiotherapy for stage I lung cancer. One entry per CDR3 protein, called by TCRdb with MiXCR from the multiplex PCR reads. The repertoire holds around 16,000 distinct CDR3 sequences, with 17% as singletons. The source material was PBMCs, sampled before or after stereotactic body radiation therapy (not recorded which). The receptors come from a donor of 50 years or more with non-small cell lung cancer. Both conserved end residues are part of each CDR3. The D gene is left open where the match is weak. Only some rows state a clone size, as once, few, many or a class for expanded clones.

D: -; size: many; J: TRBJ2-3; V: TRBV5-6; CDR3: CASSLASRTIADYTDTQYF; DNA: TGTGCCAGCAGCTTGGCCAGTAGGACTATAGCGGACTACACAGATACGCAGTATTTT
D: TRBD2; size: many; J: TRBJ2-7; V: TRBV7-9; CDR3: CASSLHRLAGGLVPEQYF; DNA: TGTGCCAGCAGCTTACACCGACTAGCGGGAGGCCTCGTGCCCGAGCAGTACTTC
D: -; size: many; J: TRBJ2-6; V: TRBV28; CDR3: CASVKGGSGANVLTF; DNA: TGTGCCAGCGTTAAAGGGGGGTCTGGGGCCAACGTCCTGACTTTC
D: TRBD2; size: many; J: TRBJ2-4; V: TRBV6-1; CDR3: CASRRVGGTKNIQYF; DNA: TGTGCCAGCAGGCGGGTGGGGGGGACCAAAAACATTCAGTACTTC
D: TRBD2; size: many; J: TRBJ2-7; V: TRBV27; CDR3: CASSETSGRNYEQYF; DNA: TGTGCCAGCAGTGAGACTAGCGGGAGGAACTACGAGCAGTACTTC
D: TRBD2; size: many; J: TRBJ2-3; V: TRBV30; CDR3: CAWRGGGGRAGDTQYF; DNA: TGTGCCTGGAGGGGGGGTGGCGGGAGGGCCGGGGATACGCAGTATTTT
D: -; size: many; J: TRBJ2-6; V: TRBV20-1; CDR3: CSAPYFGGSGANVLTF; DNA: TGCAGTGCTCCCTATTTTGGGGGCTCTGGGGCCAACGTCCTGACTTTC
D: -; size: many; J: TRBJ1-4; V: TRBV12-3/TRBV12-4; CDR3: CASSQIRGNEKLFF; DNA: TGTGCCAGCAGTCAAATCAGGGGTAATGAAAAACTGTTTTTT
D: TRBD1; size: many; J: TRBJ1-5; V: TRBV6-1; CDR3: CASSAGTVQPQHF; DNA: TGTGCCAGCAGTGCGGGGACAGTTCAGCCCCAGCATTTT
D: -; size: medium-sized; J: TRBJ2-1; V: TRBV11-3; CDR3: CASSPGPRRGLSYNEQFF; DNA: TGTGCCAGCAGCCCGGGCCCCCGCAGGGGTCTCTCCTACAATGAGCAGTTCTTC
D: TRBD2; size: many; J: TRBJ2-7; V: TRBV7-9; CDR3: CASSLEGGLDF; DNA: TGTGCCAGCAGCTTAGAAGGGGGACTAGACTTC
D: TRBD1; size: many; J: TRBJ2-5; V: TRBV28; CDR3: CASSLTGRTGKEETQYF; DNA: TGTGCCAGCAGTTTAACGGGGCGGACAGGGAAGGAGGAGACCCAGTACTTC
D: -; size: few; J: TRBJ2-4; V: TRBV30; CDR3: CATGEGGRIQYF; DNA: TGTGCGACGGGGGAGGGGGGACGCATTCAGTACTTC
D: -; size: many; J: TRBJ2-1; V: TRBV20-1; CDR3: CSAKKRAESYNEQFF; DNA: TGCAGTGCTAAAAAGAGGGCCGAGTCCTACAATGAGCAGTTCTTC
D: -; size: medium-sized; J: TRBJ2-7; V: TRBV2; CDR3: CASKKGSQNYEQYF; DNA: TGTGCCAGCAAGAAAGGTTCACAGAACTACGAGCAGTACTTC
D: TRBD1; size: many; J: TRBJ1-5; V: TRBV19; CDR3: CASSNDRGSGNQPQHF; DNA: TGTGCCAGTAGTAACGACAGGGGTAGTGGCAATCAGCCCCAGCATTTT
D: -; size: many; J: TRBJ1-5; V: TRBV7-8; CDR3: CASSFRGGPNQPQHF; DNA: TGTGCCAGCAGCTTCAGGGGAGGGCCCAATCAGCCCCAGCATTTT
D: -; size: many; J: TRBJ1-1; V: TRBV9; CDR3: CASSVGPFLAEAFF; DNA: TGTGCCAGCAGCGTAGGCCCGTTCTTGGCTGAAGCTTTCTTT
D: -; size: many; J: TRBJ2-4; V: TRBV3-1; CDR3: CASTSLGTENIQYF; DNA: TGTGCCAGCACTTCACTTGGGACGGAAAACATTCAGTACTTC
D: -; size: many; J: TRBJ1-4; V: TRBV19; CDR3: CASSRVARNEKLFF; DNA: TGTGCCAGTAGTCGGGTCGCTCGAAATGAAAAACTGTTTTTT
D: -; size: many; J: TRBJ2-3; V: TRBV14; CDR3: CASSQDAAQSSTDTQYF; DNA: TGTGCCAGCAGCCAAGACGCAGCGCAGAGTAGCACAGATACGCAGTATTTT
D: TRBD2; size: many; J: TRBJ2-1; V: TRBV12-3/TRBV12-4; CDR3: CASSLSSGAYNEQFF; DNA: TGTGCCAGCAGTTTATCTAGCGGGGCCTACAATGAGCAGTTCTTC
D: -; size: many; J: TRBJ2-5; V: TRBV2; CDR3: CASSERWPKEETQYF; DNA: TGTGCCAGCAGTGAAAGGTGGCCTAAAGAGGAAACCCAGTACTTC
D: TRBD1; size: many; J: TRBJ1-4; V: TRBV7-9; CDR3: CASSGDRGRVEKLFF; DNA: TGTGCCAGCAGCGGGGACAGGGGGCGCGTGGAAAAACTGTTTTTT
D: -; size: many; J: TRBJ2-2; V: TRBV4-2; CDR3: CASSQVDRNTGELFF; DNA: TGTGCCAGCAGCCAAGTTGACAGGAACACCGGGGAGCTGTTTTTT
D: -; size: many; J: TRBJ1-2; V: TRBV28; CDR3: CASSLEMSIGGYTF; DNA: TGTGCCAGCAGCCTCGAGATGTCTATTGGGGGCTACACCTTC
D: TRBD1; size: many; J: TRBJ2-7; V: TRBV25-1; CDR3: CASSPLDRGLGEQYF; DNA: TGTGCCAGCAGTCCTCTGGACAGGGGGCTCGGCGAGCAGTACTTC
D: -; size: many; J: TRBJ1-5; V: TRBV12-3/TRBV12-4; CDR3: CASSSRDGDSNQPQHF; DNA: TGTGCCAGCAGTTCCCGGGACGGCGATAGCAATCAGCCCCAGCATTTT
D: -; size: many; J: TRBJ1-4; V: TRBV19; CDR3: CASNERPGRKNEKLFF; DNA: TGTGCCAGTAACGAACGACCGGGACGGAAGAATGAAAAACTGTTTTTT
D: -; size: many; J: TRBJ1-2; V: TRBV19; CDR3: CASLKGRSDGYTF; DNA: TGTGCCAGTCTTAAGGGGCGCAGCGATGGCTACACCTTC
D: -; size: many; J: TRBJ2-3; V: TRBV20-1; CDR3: CSASTYLGTQYF; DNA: TGCAGTGCTAGCACCTATTTAGGTACGCAGTATTTT
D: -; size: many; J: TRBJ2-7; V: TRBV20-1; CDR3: CSATRGHEQYF; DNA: TGCAGTGCCACCAGGGGCCACGAGCAGTACTTC
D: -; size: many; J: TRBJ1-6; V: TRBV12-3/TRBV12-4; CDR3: CASSLVRNSPLHF; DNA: TGTGCCAGCAGTTTAGTGAGGAATTCACCCCTCCACTTT
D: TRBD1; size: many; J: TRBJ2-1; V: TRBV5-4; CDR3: CASSYFQGARDNEQFF; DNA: TGTGCCAGCAGCTATTTCCAGGGGGCTCGTGACAATGAGCAGTTCTTC
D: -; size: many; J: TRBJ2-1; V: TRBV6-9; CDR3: CASSYWGNEQFF; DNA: TGTGCCAGCAGTTATTGGGGCAATGAGCAGTTCTTC
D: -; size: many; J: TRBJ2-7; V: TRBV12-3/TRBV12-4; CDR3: CASKQGYTYEQYF; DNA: TGTGCCAGTAAGCAGGGCTACACCTACGAGCAGTACTTC
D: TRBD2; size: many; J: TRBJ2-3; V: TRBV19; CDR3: CASSIPSGTSTDTQYF; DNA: TGTGCCAGTAGTATCCCTAGCGGAACTAGCACAGATACGCAGTATTTT
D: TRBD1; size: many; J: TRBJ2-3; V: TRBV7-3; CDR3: CASSLGQGYTDTQYF; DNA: TGTGCCAGCAGTCTGGGACAGGGTTACACAGATACGCAGTATTTT
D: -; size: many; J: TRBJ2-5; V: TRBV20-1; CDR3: CSAGPAETQYF; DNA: TGCAGTGCTGGGCCGGCCGAGACCCAGTACTTC
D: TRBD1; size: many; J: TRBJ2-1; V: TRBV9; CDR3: CASSVGTADGPYNEQFF; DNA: TGTGCCAGCAGCGTTGGGACAGCCGATGGACCTTACAATGAGCAGTTCTTC
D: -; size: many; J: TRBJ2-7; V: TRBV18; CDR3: CASSPRQGASYEQYF; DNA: TGTGCCAGCTCACCTCGGCAAGGGGCCTCCTACGAGCAGTACTTC
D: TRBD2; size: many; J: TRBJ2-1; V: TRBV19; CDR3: CASSEGLAGLEQFF; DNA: TGTGCCAGTAGTGAGGGACTAGCGGGCTTAGAGCAGTTCTTC
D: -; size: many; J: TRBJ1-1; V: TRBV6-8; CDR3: CARTGAFF; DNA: TGTGCCAGGACTGGAGCTTTCTTT
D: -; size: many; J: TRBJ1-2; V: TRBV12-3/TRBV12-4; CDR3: CASSFGGSGYTF; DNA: TGTGCCAGCAGTTTTGGGGGCTCTGGCTACACCTTC
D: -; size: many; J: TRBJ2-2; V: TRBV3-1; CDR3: CASSQVGELFF; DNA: TGTGCCAGCAGCCAAGTCGGGGAGCTGTTTTTT
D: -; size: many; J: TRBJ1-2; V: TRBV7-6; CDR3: CASSLVQGGKGYTF; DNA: TGTGCCAGCAGCTTAGTACAGGGCGGTAAGGGCTACACCTTC
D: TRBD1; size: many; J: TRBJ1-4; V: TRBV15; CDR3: CATSRSRQGLNEKLFF; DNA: TGTGCCACCAGCAGATCTCGACAGGGCCTCAATGAAAAACTGTTTTTT
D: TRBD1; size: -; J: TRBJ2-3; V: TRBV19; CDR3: CASRTGLTTGTQYF; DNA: TGTGCCAGTAGGACAGGGTTGACGACGGGTACGCAGTATTTT
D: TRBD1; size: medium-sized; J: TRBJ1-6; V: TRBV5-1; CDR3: CASSEDRVSSPLHF; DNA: TGCGCCAGCAGCGAGGACAGGGTTTCTTCACCCCTCCACTTT
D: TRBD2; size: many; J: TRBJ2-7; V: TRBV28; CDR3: CASGLAGSYEQYF; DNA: TGTGCCAGCGGACTAGCGGGATCCTACGAGCAGTACTTC
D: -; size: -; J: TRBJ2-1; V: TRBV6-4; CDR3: CASNYRNEQFF; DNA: TGTGCCAGCAACTATAGGAATGAGCAGTTCTTC
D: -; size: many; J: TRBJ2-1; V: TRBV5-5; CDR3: CASSFRDTSDEQFF; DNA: TGTGCCAGCAGCTTTCGGGACACCTCGGATGAGCAGTTCTTC
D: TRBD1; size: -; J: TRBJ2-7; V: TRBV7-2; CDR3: CASSYRDSQDEQYF; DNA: TGTGCCAGCAGCTACCGGGACAGTCAGGACGAGCAGTACTTC
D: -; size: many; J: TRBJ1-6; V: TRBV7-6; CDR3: CASSSRETDNSPLHF; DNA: TGTGCCAGCAGCTCCCGGGAGACGGATAATTCACCCCTCCACTTT